These T cell receptor beta chains were read from a single sample in a study of graft-versus-host responses after intestinal transplantation. TCRdb's table, derived via immunoSEQ multiplex PCR, lists solely in-frame clones and lacks some. The sample records about 71,000 clones, roughly 87% being singletons. No cognate antigen is known for these TCRs. The source material was unstimulated CD8+ T cells sorted from spleen or lymph node cells, sampled before intestinal transplant. Every receptor here comes from a human donor who received an intestinal transplant. The CDR3 runs from the conserved cysteine through the conserved F or W. A D gene is named only where the DNA matches it firmly. Size is stated for part of the rows, as once, few or many counts, or as a class when the clone is expanded.

d_gene	abundance	j_gene	v_gene	CDR3nt	CDR3aa
.	.	TRBJ2-1	TRBV7-6	TGTGCCAGCAGCTTACGGGGGGCGGGGGCCTACTACAATGAGCAGTTCTTC	CASSLRGAGAYYNEQFF
.	once	TRBJ1-1	TRBV15	TGTGCCACCAGCAAGTGGGGGGGGAACACTGAAGCTTTCTTT	CATSKWGGNTEAFF
.	.	TRBJ1-4	TRBV18	TGTGCCAGCTCACCGCCCGAACTTCTTGCAACTAATGAAAAACTGTTTTTT	CASSPPELLATNEKLFF
.	.	TRBJ2-7	TRBV5-4	TGTGCCAGCAGGTTAACCGGGGTTGGCGACGAGCAGTACTTC	CASRLTGVGDEQYF
TRBD1	.	TRBJ1-1	TRBV19	TGTGCCAGTAGTATTTTAGGGACAGGGGGTGCTGAAGCTTTCTTT	CASSILGTGGAEAFF
.	.	TRBJ1-5	TRBV9	TGTGCCAGCAGCGGAGGACAGTTTAGCAATCAGCCCCAGCATTTT	CASSGGQFSNQPQHF
TRBD1	.	TRBJ2-7	TRBV29-1	TGCAGCGTTTTGGGTGGACAGGACTACGAGCAGTACTTC	CSVLGGQDYEQYF
.	few	TRBJ1-3	TRBV6-5	TGTGCCAGCAGTTACGGGCACGGAAACACCATATATTTT	CASSYGHGNTIYF
TRBD1	.	TRBJ2-2	TRBV6-1	TGTGCCAGCAGTGAAACAAGGACAGGGGATGCCGGGGAGCTGTTTTTT	CASSETRTGDAGELFF
.	.	TRBJ2-5	TRBV27	TGTGCCAGCACCCGACTAGGATTGGGAGAAGAGACCCAGTACTTC	CASTRLGLGEETQYF
.	.	TRBJ1-2	TRBV7-9	TGTGCCGGACGACAGGACTCAATGGGCTACACCTTC	CAGRQDSMGYTF
.	.	TRBJ1-1	TRBV5-6	TGTGCCAGCAGCGGTCCAGGTATAGGGGACACTGAAGCTTTCTTT	CASSGPGIGDTEAFF
.	.	TRBJ2-1	TRBV4-2	TGTGCCAGCAGCCAAGATGGGTTGGGGAGTTCCTCCAATGAGCAGTTCTTC	CASSQDGLGSSSNEQFF
.	.	TRBJ1-2	TRBV7-8	TGTGCCAGCACCCCCATTCGGGGGGATAACTATGGCTACACCTTC	CASTPIRGDNYGYTF
TRBD2	.	TRBJ2-5	TRBV9	TGTGCCAGCAGCGATGGACTAGCGGCCTATCAAGAGACCCAGTACTTC	CASSDGLAAYQETQYF
.	.	TRBJ1-5	TRBV4-2	TGTGCCAGCAGCCAAGAAATACTACGCCATCAGCCCCAGCATTTT	CASSQEILRHQPQHF
.	.	TRBJ2-5	TRBV7-2	TGTGCCAGCAGCTTAGGTCTATCGTCGTGGGAGACCCAGTACTTC	CASSLGLSSWETQYF
TRBD2	.	TRBJ2-1	TRBV19	TGTGCCAGTAGTATACTAGCGGGGAAAAATGAGCAGTTCTTC	CASSILAGKNEQFF
.	.	TRBJ2-3	TRBV14	TGTGCCAGCAGCCAAGCTAGCACAGATACGCAGTATTTT	CASSQASTDTQYF
.	.	TRBJ2-7	TRBV21-1	TGTGCCAGCTGCCCGGGACAGGAGAGCTACGAGCAGTACTTC	CASCPGQESYEQYF
.	.	TRBJ2-3	TRBV6-1	TGTGCCAGCAGTGAGGGTGGATGGGCGGATACGCAGTATTTT	CASSEGGWADTQYF
.	.	TRBJ1-1	TRBV7-6	TGTGCCAGCAGCCCATCCAATGGCTGGGCAGTGTCAAACACTGAAGCTTTCTTT	CASSPSNGWAVSNTEAFF
.	.	TRBJ1-1	TRBV25-1	TGTGCCGCCGGGGTGGGCACTGAAGCTTTCTTT	CAAGVGTEAFF
.	few	TRBJ2-6	TRBV6-5	TGTGCCAGCAGTTACGTCGGCTCTGGGGCCAACGTCCTGACTTTC	CASSYVGSGANVLTF
.	.	TRBJ1-2	TRBV10-2	TGCGCCAGCAGGATGACAGCCAGCTATGGCTACACCTTC	CASRMTASYGYTF
TRBD2	.	TRBJ2-3	TRBV27	TGTGCCAGCAGTTTATCGGGGACTAGCGGGGAATCGGGGTATTTT	CASSLSGTSGESGYF
.	.	TRBJ1-2	TRBV5-4	TGTGCCAGCAGCTTGGCGGCAGAGGCTGGCTACACCTTC	CASSLAAEAGYTF
.	.	TRBJ2-7	TRBV4-1	TGCGCCAGCAGCCAAGGAGGGATAGACTACGAGCAGTACTTC	CASSQGGIDYEQYF
.	.	TRBJ1-1	TRBV9	TGTGCCAGCAGCGTAGGTGGCGGAGGAAACACTGAAGCTTTCTTT	CASSVGGGGNTEAFF
.	.	TRBJ2-1	TRBV6-6	TGTGCCAGCAGTCCGAGCAATGAGCAGTTCTTC	CASSPSNEQFF
TRBD1	.	TRBJ2-5	TRBV5-6	TGTGCCAGCAGCTCGACAGGGTTTGAGACCCAGTACTTC	CASSSTGFETQYF
.	.	TRBJ1-1	TRBV7-3	TGTGCCAGCAGTCCGGGGGGAGACTTGAACACTGAAGCTTTCTTT	CASSPGGDLNTEAFF
.	.	TRBJ1-6	TRBV19	TGTGCCAGTAGTTTCCGGACAGAAAATAATTCACCCCTCCACTTT	CASSFRTENNSPLHF
TRBD2	once	TRBJ2-1	TRBV7-8	TGTGCCAGCAGCGGGGTAGCGGGGGGCCAGCAGTTCTTC	CASSGVAGGQQFF
.	.	TRBJ1-5	TRBV2	TGTGCCAGCCGGGGTGGGGATCAGCCCCAGCATTTT	CASRGGDQPQHF
.	.	TRBJ2-7	TRBV4-1	TGCGCCAGCAGCCTGCCCCAGGGTTCGTCCGAGCAGTACTTC	CASSLPQGSSEQYF
.	.	TRBJ2-1	TRBV27	TGTGCCAGCACAGGCGGGACAGCCTACAATGAGCAGTTCTTC	CASTGGTAYNEQFF
.	.	TRBJ1-1	TRBV9	TGTGCCAGCAGCGTTACCGGGTTAAACACTGAAGCTTTCTTT	CASSVTGLNTEAFF
.	once	TRBJ1-6	TRBV2	TGTGCCAGCAGTGCAGCTGCGGTTTCACCCCTCCACTTT	CASSAAAVSPLHF
.	.	TRBJ2-7	TRBV6-5	TGTGCCAGCAGTTACGCGGGGAATGAGTACTTC	CASSYAGNEYF
.	.	TRBJ1-1	TRBV6-5	TGTGCCAGCAGTTTCGTGGGGGGAACTGAAGCTTTCTTT	CASSFVGGTEAFF